This record concerns one TCR beta chain sequence. This clone appeared a few times. This receptor's antigen is unknown. There are no base qualities to consult, and no much larger clone falls within one base. The entire isolated RNA was reverse transcribed using the High Capacity cDNA Reverse Transcription Kit, and thus expressed TCRB transcripts were sequenced. Deep immunoSEQ sequencing was applied to naive, central memory and regulatory T cell samples, giving an average of around 4 million total reads per sample. Sorted cells were lysed in RLT buffer, and RNA was extracted using DNase-treated RNeasy Micro or Mini kits according to cell number. Each cell subset was processed separately to prevent cross-contamination, with patient and healthy donor samples processed together. The immunoSEQ multiplex PCR was used to amplify TCRB sequences from cDNA, generating 87-bp fragments that spanned the CDR3 region. Sequencing of the amplicons was done on the Illumina HiSeq platform. As for the original processing: Synthetic template baselines were used to correct PCR bias computationally, reads within Hamming distance 2 were collapsed, and singletons that could not be merged were discarded. Reads were aligned against IMGT to assign V, D and J genes, CDR3 length and insertions or deletions at six rearrangement sites. Within each subset, clonotype counts were normalized to sorted cell number, after which true diversity and Gini coefficients were computed with the tcR R package. The overlap coefficient, calculated on TCRB nucleotide sequences, was used to measure repertoire sharing. In TCRdb, the immuneACCESS table is reduced to in-frame sequences with V and J assigned. These tables do not hold every clone; where another copy was compared, an unresolved V gene accounts for under half, and the others remain unexplained. V and J calls and clone size are copied from that table; D and trimming were computed from the DNA. For this sample the table gives about 340,000 clones, of which under 8.5% were detected only once. The top ten constitute around 0.45% of the sample.

Each donor gave one peripheral blood draw, averaging approximately 120 mL, which was collected into heparinised tubes. Using a panel that included CD45RO, CCR7, CD25, CD127, CD95 and CD27, naive, central memory, regulatory and stem cell-like memory CD4+ T cells were sorted on a BD FACSAria II. Every sorted population had a purity above 95%. PBMCs were isolated immediately by Lymphoprep density gradient centrifugation and stained directly without culture. To minimize batch effects, samples were stained and sorted in pairs, one healthy donor with one patient per experiment. V is trimmed back by 6 bases and J by 4 bases, and the junction contains 5 bases that no gene match accounts for. CDR3 length: 14 amino acids, cysteine to phenylalanine. Only the CDR3 part of the read is kept: 42 bases, read in frame from the first base. As encoded in the germline V gene, CDR1 is KGHSH while CDR2 is LQKENI. The entry originates in a study of beta chain features in type 1 diabetes (dated by TCRdb to about 2018). With regard to the full study: No differences in mean age, gender distribution, total cell number or subset yield were found between patients and healthy donors. Across all samples, 90 million to 130 million sorted cells were examined, and cell number per subset correlated strongly with RNA yield. The study compared TCRB repertoires of sorted circulating CD4+ T cell subsets between recently diagnosed type 1 diabetes patients and matched healthy donors. Naive and central memory subsets were obtained from all 30 or so donors, but regulatory and stem cell-like memory subsets were isolated from only 8 patients and 8 healthy donors. Here is what the overall study found, with its caveats: PCR may preferentially amplify shorter templates, but because patient and control samples were amplified and corrected together, any resulting skew would affect both groups equally. At VDJ recombination sites, type 1 diabetes patients had fewer insertions and more deleted nucleotides, which implies abnormalities in thymic rearrangement. Naive, central memory and regulatory TCRB repertoires appeared more similar among patients than among healthy donors. A moderate but significant shortening of TCRB CDR3 length was observed in type 1 diabetes patients in all four CD4+ subsets. Because small numbers of individuals were included in the HLA sub-analyses, any influence of HLA type on TCRB rearrangement was left unresolved. Because cDNA was sequenced instead of genomic DNA, activated cells with high expression could be over-represented, although the groups did not differ in activation or CD3 levels.

This TCR was recovered from a woman aged 18-35 years in good health. Here the chain combines TRBV18 and TRBJ2-1, and TRBD2 matches 8 of the central bases. Sequenced sample: central memory CD4+ T cells from blood. This receptor carries the CDR3 CASSELAEYNEQFF. The DNA sequence is given as TGTGCCAGCTCCGAACTAGCGGAATACAATGAGCAGTTCTTC.